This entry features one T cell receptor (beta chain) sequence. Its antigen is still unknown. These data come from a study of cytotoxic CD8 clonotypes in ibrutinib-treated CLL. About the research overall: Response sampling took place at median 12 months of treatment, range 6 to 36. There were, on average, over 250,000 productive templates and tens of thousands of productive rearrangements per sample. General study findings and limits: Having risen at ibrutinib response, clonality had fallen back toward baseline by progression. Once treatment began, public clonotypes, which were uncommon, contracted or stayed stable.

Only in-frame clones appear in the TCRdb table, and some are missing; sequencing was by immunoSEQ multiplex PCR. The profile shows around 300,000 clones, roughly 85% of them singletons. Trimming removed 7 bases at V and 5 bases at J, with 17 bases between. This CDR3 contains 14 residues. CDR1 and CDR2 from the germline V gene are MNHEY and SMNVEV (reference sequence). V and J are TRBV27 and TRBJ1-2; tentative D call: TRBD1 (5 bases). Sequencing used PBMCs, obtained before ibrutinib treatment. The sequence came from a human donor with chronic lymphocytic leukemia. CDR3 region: CASKPRRTPYGYTF. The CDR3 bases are TGTGCCAGCAAACCCCGAAGGACACCTTATGGCTACACCTTC.